This passage covers 21 T cell receptor beta chains from one sample sequenced in a study of beta chain features in type 1 diabetes. Which antigens these TCRs recognize remains unknown. Study-wide results and caveats: Shortening of TCRB CDR3s, moderate but significant, appeared in all four CD4+ subsets of Type 1 diabetes patients.

All of the isolated RNA was reverse transcribed, so expressed TCRB transcripts were sequenced. The table came from immunoSEQ multiplex PCR; TCRdb's copy has only in-frame clones and leaves some out. The sample lists about 650,000 clones; roughly an eighth were seen once. Sequencing used naive CD4+ T cells from blood. These receptors were collected from a man in his thirties or forties with type 1 diabetes.

This chain uses TRBV15 with TRBJ1-5; the match to TRBD1 covers 7 bases. The CDR3 has 13 residues. CDR1 is LNHNV and CDR2 is YYDKDF in the germline V gene (reference sequence). Trimming took 0 bases from V and 9 from J; bases not matched to a gene: 2. For the CDR3, the DNA is TGTGCCACCAGCAGAGAGACAGGGCTGCCCCAGCATTTT. Its protein is CATSRETGLPQHF.

The sample holds a few counts of this clone. The chain links TRBV15 to TRBJ1-3; TRBD1 might be the D (6 bases). CDR1 is LNHNV and CDR2 is YYDKDF in the germline V gene (reference sequence). The V end was cut by 7 bases, the J end by 0 bases, with 19 bases between. The CDR3 runs 17 residues. This CDR3 reads CATTILAGATSGNTIYF. CDR3 DNA sequence: TGTGCCACCACAATCCTGGCAGGGGCGACCTCTGGAAACACCATATATTTT.

This clone was detected a few times. The chain joins TRBV7-9 to TRBJ1-3, with 7 bases aligning to TRBD1. The V segment lost 4 bases and the J segment 0 bases; nucleotides outside the gene matches: 9. The CDR3 is made up of 17 amino acids. Per the germline V gene, CDR1 is SEHNR and CDR2 is FQNEAQ (reference sequence). CDR3 bases: TGTGCCAGCAGCTCGAGATACAGGGACAGCTCTGGAAACACCATATATTTT. Translation gives CASSSRYRDSSGNTIYF.

This clone was found a few times. The CDR3 region is CASSLPTGTEAFF. CDR3 bases: TGTGCCAGCAGCTTACCGACAGGCACTGAAGCTTTCTTT. The chain couples TRBV5-6 to TRBJ1-1, with D tentatively TRBD1 (6 bases). Germline V CDR1 and CDR2: SGHDT, YYEEEE. The CDR3 totals 13 residues. V shed 2 bases and J shed 4 bases, with 9 bases lying between them.

For the CDR3, the DNA is TGTGCCAGCGCAGTGGGGGGGTCCCCGTCTGGGGCCAACGTCCTGACTTTC. It specifies CASAVGGSPSGANVLTF. The chain has TRBV28 and TRBJ2-6; 7 nucleotides match TRBD2. CDR1 MDHEN and CDR2 SYDVKM come from the germline V gene. The junction had 11 bases not matched to a gene; V was cut back by 8 bases and J by 1 base. This CDR3 spans 17 amino acids.

This clone was found a few times. The CDR3 DNA reads TGTGCCAGCAGTTTGGACAGGGCAACAGATACGCAGTATTTT. Its translation is CASSLDRATDTQYF. The rearrangement joins TRBV7-9 to TRBJ2-3, with 8 positions matching TRBD1. This CDR3 has 14 residues. Trimming cost V 6 bases and J 3 bases; bases outside gene matches: 5. The germline V gene has CDR1 SEHNR and CDR2 FQNEAQ (reference sequence).

This clone was seen more than once but under ten times. This chain joins TRBV9 and TRBJ2-1; the match to TRBD2 covers 13 bases. Germline lookup yields CDR1 SGDLS and CDR2 YYNGEE. The CDR3 runs to 15 residues. The V segment lost 0 bases and the J segment 16 bases; nucleotides outside the gene matches: 10. CDR3 region: CASSVELTSGGAVFF. CDR3 bases: TGTGCCAGCAGCGTAGAATTAACTAGCGGGGGGGCCGTCTTCTTC.

V and J are TRBV29-1 and TRBJ2-5; D might be TRBD2 (5 bases). This CDR3 comprises 13 residues. Trimming took 1 base from V and 5 from J, leaving 11 bases between them. Germline assignment: CDR1 SQVTM and CDR2 ANQGSEA. CDR3 bases: TGCAGCGTTGAAGGAGGGCGGCGGGAGACCCAGTACTTC. This translates into CSVEGGRRETQYF.

This clone has just a few counts. J is TRBJ2-1 and V is TRBV7-2; D uncertain. Germline CDR1 and CDR2: SGHTA and FQGNSA. The V gene lost 5 bases and the J gene lost 0 bases, with 14 bases spanning the gap. The CDR3 extends over 16 amino acids. The CDR3 region has the DNA TGTGCCAGCAGCCTCAGTTTAGAGAGCTCCTACAATGAGCAGTTCTTC. Translated, it gives CASSLSLESSYNEQFF.

This clone has more than one count but fewer than ten. The chain uses TRBV27 and TRBJ1-2; D might be TRBD1 (5 bases). Germline V gene data show CDR1 as MNHEY and CDR2 as SMNVEV (reference sequence). Between the trimmed V and J ends, which lost 2 bases and 0 bases, there was a span of 16 bases. The CDR3 is 17 residues long. CDR3: CASSLRGRNRTNYGYTF. CDR3 in DNA: TGTGCCAGCAGTTTACGGGGCCGTAATCGGACTAACTATGGCTACACCTTC.

The chain recombines TRBV19 with TRBJ1-2, with D maybe TRBD1 (6 bases). Trimming stripped 1 base from V and 2 bases from J, with 17 bases between. The germline CDR1 and CDR2 sequences are LNHDA and SQIVND (reference sequence). The length of the CDR3 is 17 residues. The CDR3 DNA reads TGTGCCAGTAGTATAGTCCTCACCGCGACAGGCAACTATGGCTACACCTTC. This translates into CASSIVLTATGNYGYTF.

This clone was found a few times. The chain couples TRBV25-1 to TRBJ1-2; D is unresolved. The V gene lost 0 bases and the J gene lost 8 bases, with 13 bases spanning the gap. The CDR3 contains 14 residues. Germline V gene data show CDR1 as MGHDK and CDR2 as SYGVNS. Written as DNA, the CDR3 is TGTGCCAGCAGTGAATATAGGATCCAAGGAGGCTACACCTTC. Translated, it gives CASSEYRIQGGYTF.

This clone has only one observation. The rearrangement uses TRBV6-6 and TRBJ1-4; D ambiguous. Germline V gene data show CDR1 as MNHNY and CDR2 as SVGAGI (reference sequence). The CDR3 covers 15 residues. Trimming took 5 bases from V and 3 from J, leaving 13 bases between them. The CDR3 sequence: CASSDSRGSNEKLFF. DNA of the CDR3: TGTGCCAGCAGTGATTCCCGCGGGTCTAATGAAAAACTGTTTTTT.

The chain recombines TRBV10-3 with TRBJ1-1, with TRBD1 matching 7 bases. V shed 6 bases and J 7 bases; nucleotides not matched to a gene: 8. This CDR3 is 13 amino acids long. The V gene's germline CDR1 is ENHRY and CDR2 SYGVKD. This CDR3 is CAISGRDSLEAFF. The CDR3 coding sequence is TGTGCCATCAGCGGGAGGGACAGCCTTGAAGCTTTCTTT.

A few counts support this clone. This CDR3 is also generated by other DNA sequences in the sample. The chain carries TRBV10-3 and TRBJ1-3; D gene uncertain. The CDR3 covers 13 residues. Germline V lookup: CDR1 ENHRY, CDR2 SYGVKD. V lost 2 bases to trimming and J lost 4 bases, with 6 bases between them. Here the CDR3 reads CAISETTGNTIYF. The DNA for the CDR3 is TGTGCCATCAGTGAGACTACGGGAAACACCATATATTTT.

This clone came up a few times. This chain connects TRBV30 to TRBJ1-2; 10 bases are a match to TRBD1. CDR1 is GTSNPN and CDR2 is SVGIG in the germline V gene (reference sequence). This CDR3 is built from 13 residues. J lost 7 bases, V lost 2 bases, and 4 bases had no gene match. For the CDR3, the DNA is TGTGCCTGGAGTTTGGGACAGGGGTTTGGCTACACCTTC. Amino acids: CAWSLGQGFGYTF.

There are a few counts of this clone. This chain connects TRBV5-1 to TRBJ2-1; 8 nucleotides agree with TRBD1. The CDR3 totals 15 residues. CDR1 and CDR2 (germline): SGHRS, YFSETQ. V lost 2 bases, J lost 5 bases, and 6 bases stayed unmatched. CDR3 amino acids: CASSFLPTGDNEQFF. CDR3 DNA sequence: TGCGCCAGCAGCTTTCTTCCGACAGGGGACAATGAGCAGTTCTTC.

V usage is TRBV29-1 and J usage is TRBJ1-2, with 7 bases lining up with TRBD1. V was clipped by 5 bases and J by 8 bases; unmatched bases: 17. Germline V gene sequence: CDR1 SQVTM, CDR2 ANQGSEA. This CDR3 has 15 amino acids. The CDR3 bases are TGCAGCGTTTTCCCCGACCCGACAGGGACGGGCGGCTACACCTTC. Protein product: CSVFPDPTGTGGYTF.

This clone was detected a few times. The J gene is TRBJ1-5, the V gene TRBV7-2; D is ambiguous. Germline CDR1 is SGHTA and CDR2 is FQGNSA. The CDR3 sequence is 14 residues long. V lost 2 bases to trimming and J lost 1 base, with 6 bases between them. The CDR3, as DNA: TGTGCCAGCAGCTTAAGATTCAGCAATCAGCCCCAGCATTTT. Translating it yields CASSLRFSNQPQHF.

This clone has a handful of counts. The rearrangement joins TRBV6-5 to TRBJ1-1, with TRBD1 matching 9 bases. CDR1 is MNHEY, CDR2 SVGAGI, per germline. The CDR3 loop spans 12 amino acids. After removal of 6 bases from V and 11 bases from J, the junction contained 7 bases not matched to a gene. In DNA, the CDR3 is TGTGCCAGCAGGAAACAGGGGGCCGCGGCTTTCTTT. Residues: CASRKQGAAAFF.

A few counts support this clone. This chain uses TRBV7-3 with TRBJ1-1; the D is unclear. Trimming left V 2 bases short and J 3 bases short, with 7 bases between. Germline loops: CDR1 SGHTA, CDR2 FQGTGA. CDR3 length: 13 residues. The DNA of the CDR3 is TGTGCCAGCAGCTTATCACCGGACACTGAAGCTTTCTTT. Protein sequence: CASSLSPDTEAFF.